This is a list of T cell receptor beta chains from one sample in a study of technical replicates of blood from several donors. The method was immunoSEQ multiplex PCR; TCRdb's version includes in-frame clones alone and lacks a portion of them. The data hold tens of thousands of clones, with about 91% observed a single time. The sequenced sample was T cells isolated from PBMCs. Receptors originate from a human donor in good health. Some clones in this sample may be carry-over from other donors' samples. Both conserved end residues are part of each CDR3. D genes are given only for firm matches. Size tells how often a clone was seen (once, few, many) or the class of an expanded clone, and some rows leave it out.

v_call	clone_size	j_call	d_call	cdr3_nt	cdr3_aa
TRBV5-6	-	TRBJ1-5	-	TGTGCCAGCAGCTATTCGACACAATTTCAGCCCCAGCATTTT	CASSYSTQFQPQHF
TRBV18	-	TRBJ1-2	TRBD1	TGTGCCAGCTCACCCCAAGACAGGGGTCGCGGCTACACCTTC	CASSPQDRGRGYTF
TRBV20-1	-	TRBJ2-5	-	TGCAGTGCTAGGGGAGCAGAGACCCAGTACTTC	CSARGAETQYF
TRBV30	-	TRBJ2-2	TRBD1	TGTGCCTGGAGTGTACCAGGACAGGGGGCCGGGGAGCTGTTTTTT	CAWSVPGQGAGELFF
TRBV5-4	once	TRBJ2-2	-	TGTGCCAGCAGCTTGGCGGGACACTACACCGGGGAGCTGTTTTTT	CASSLAGHYTGELFF
TRBV13	once	TRBJ2-1	TRBD2	TGTGCCAGCAGCACGGTGGGACTAGCGGAATACAATGAGCAGTTCTTC	CASSTVGLAEYNEQFF
TRBV19	-	TRBJ2-1	TRBD2	TGTGCCAGTAGTATAGTCCCGGGACTAGCCTACAATGAGCAGTTCTTC	CASSIVPGLAYNEQFF
TRBV6-5	-	TRBJ1-2	-	TGTGCCAGCATTTCCACTCCCTATGGCTACACCTTC	CASISTPYGYTF
TRBV29-1	-	TRBJ2-3	-	TGCAGCGTTGCAGGGGTTACAGATACGCAGTATTTT	CSVAGVTDTQYF
TRBV6-5	once	TRBJ2-5	TRBD2	TGTGCCAGCAGTTACGGGACTAGCGGAACAGAGACCCAGTACTTC	CASSYGTSGTETQYF
TRBV9	medium-sized	TRBJ1-2	TRBD1	TGTGCCAGCAGCTCTCCGGGACAGTCCTATGGCTACACCTTC	CASSSPGQSYGYTF
TRBV5-4	-	TRBJ2-7	TRBD2	TGTGCCAGCAGGCCCTCGGGGGGTTCCTACGAGCAGTACTTC	CASRPSGGSYEQYF
TRBV4-1	-	TRBJ2-1	-	TGCGCCAGCAGCCAAGAGTCTATAGAGTTCTACAATGAGCAGTTCTTC	CASSQESIEFYNEQFF
TRBV7-9	-	TRBJ2-7	TRBD2	TGTGCCAGCAGCGACACTAGCGCCGCTTTCTACGAGCAGTACTTC	CASSDTSAAFYEQYF
TRBV29-1	-	TRBJ2-7	-	TGCAGCGTTGTAAGCGGCGAGCAGTACTTC	CSVVSGEQYF
TRBV30	-	TRBJ2-7	TRBD1	TGTGCCTGGAGTGTACAAGGGACAGGGGAATACGAGCAGTACTTC	CAWSVQGTGEYEQYF
TRBV19	-	TRBJ1-2	TRBD1	TGTGCCAGTAGTCTCGAGTCCACGCAGGGGGTGTATGGCTACACCTTC	CASSLESTQGVYGYTF
TRBV6-6	-	TRBJ2-2	TRBD2	TGTGCCAGCAGCCCGGGGGGATACACCGGGGAGCTGTTTTTT	CASSPGGYTGELFF
TRBV6-5	-	TRBJ2-3	TRBD1	TGTGCCAGCACCCGTGGCACAGGGGGCCCGGGTACGCAGTATTTT	CASTRGTGGPGTQYF